Below are 29 T cell receptor beta chains sequenced from a single sample in a study of cytomegalovirus exposure and HLA in healthy donors. The PCR made use of 60 Vbeta and 13 Jbeta primers. Only in-frame clones appear in the TCRdb table, and some are missing; sequencing was by immunoSEQ multiplex PCR. This table has approximately 110,000 clones, 65% to 85% appearing once. Sequenced sample: PBMCs. The receptors shown here come from a man aged 45-65 years in good health and CMV-seronegative.

The chain joins TRBV7-9 to TRBJ1-2, with unresolved D. Trimming took off 1 base at V and 4 bases at J, with 10 bases between the two ends. The CDR3 has 14 residues. Germline loops: CDR1 SEHNR, CDR2 FQNEAQ (reference sequence). The CDR3 DNA is TGTGCCAGCAGCTTAGACCCGGAGGTCTATGGCTACACCTTC. This translates into CASSLDPEVYGYTF. The full variable domain, rest sourced from reference TRBV7-9 and TRBJ1-2, is DTGVSQNPRHKITKRGQNVTFRCDPISEHNRLYWYRQTLGQGPEFLTYFQNEAQLEKSRLLSDRFSAERPKGSFSTLEIQRTEQGDSAMYLCASSLDPEVYGYTFGSGTRLTVV.

This clone turned up a few times. The V call is TRBV7-9, the J call TRBJ1-4, with D maybe TRBD1 (6 bases). V dropped 5 bases and J dropped 2 bases, with 9 bases sitting between them. The CDR3 extends over 14 amino acids. The germline V gene has CDR1 SEHNR and CDR2 FQNEAQ (reference sequence). The CDR3 loop reads CASSPDRTNEKLFF. The CDR3 nucleotides are TGTGCCAGCAGCCCCGACAGGACTAATGAAAAACTGTTTTTT.

The CDR3 sequence is CASSIRGGLARKTDTQYF. The CDR3 DNA follows: TGTGCCAGCAGCATAAGGGGAGGACTAGCGAGAAAGACAGATACGCAGTATTTT. The rearrangement links TRBV7-3 to TRBJ2-3, with TRBD2 matching over 9 bases. This CDR3 is 18 amino acids long. Germline assignment: CDR1 SGHTA and CDR2 FQGTGA. V trimming: 5 bases; J trimming: 3 bases; junction bases outside the gene matches: 15.

The CDR3 bases are TGCAGCGTTGAGTCTAACTTTTTCCAAGAGACCCAGTACTTC. This gives the protein CSVESNFFQETQYF. The chain carries TRBV29-1 and TRBJ2-5; D gene unclear. The CDR3 has 14 amino acids. Germline V CDR1 and CDR2: SQVTM, ANQGSEA. V was pared by 3 bases and J by 1 base, with 12 bases between. The full variable domain, rest sourced from reference TRBV29-1 and TRBJ2-5, is SAVISQKPSRDICQRGTSLTIQCQVDSQVTMMFWYRQQPGQSLTLIATANQGSEATYESGFVIDKFPISRPNLTFSTLTVSNMSPEDSSIYLCSVESNFFQETQYFGPGTRLLVL.

In this sample, this clone turned up a few times. V is TRBV30 and J is TRBJ1-6, with D hard to call. Trimming cost V 3 bases and J 8 bases, with 5 bases left between them. Germline loops: CDR1 GTSNPN, CDR2 SVGIG (reference sequence). The CDR3 sequence is 11 residues long. CDR3 DNA sequence: TGTGCCTGGAGGAGAGATTCACCCCTCCACTTT. Its translation is CAWRRDSPLHF.

For the CDR3, the DNA is TGTGCCTGGTCCCAGGGCTATAGCAATCAGCCCCAGCATTTT. It specifies CAWSQGYSNQPQHF. This chain joins TRBV30 and TRBJ1-5, with D perhaps TRBD1 (5 bases). V dropped 5 bases and J dropped 0 bases, with 11 bases sitting between them. Looked up from germline, CDR1 is GTSNPN and CDR2 is SVGIG (reference sequence). The CDR3 has 14 residues.

The gene calls are TRBV28 and TRBJ2-1; 9 nucleotides line up with TRBD2. Germline V gene data show CDR1 as MDHEN and CDR2 as SYDVKM. Trimming cost V 4 bases and J 3 bases; bases outside gene matches: 4. This CDR3 is built from 15 residues. CDR3 coding DNA: TGTGCCAGCAGTTCGGCTAGCGGGAACTACAATGAGCAGTTCTTC. Amino acid sequence: CASSSASGNYNEQFF.

This clone was counted a few times. This sequence joins TRBV7-8 and TRBJ2-7; possibly TRBD1 for D (5 bases). Germline V gene lookup returns CDR1 SGHVS and CDR2 FQNEAQ. V dropped 5 bases and J dropped 4 bases, with 15 bases sitting between them. CDR3 length equals 14 residues. The CDR3 sequence is CASSPTDKLYEQYF. The CDR3 DNA reads TGTGCCAGCAGCCCCACGGACAAGTTATACGAGCAGTACTTC.

The table lists this clone with a count of one. The chain is built from TRBV11-2 and TRBJ2-6; D unclear. The V end lost 0 bases, the J end lost 2 bases, and 8 bases lay between the germline ends. This CDR3 contains 16 residues. CDR1 is SGHAT and CDR2 is FQNNGV in the germline V gene. The CDR3 protein is CASSLDRSPGANVLTF. The CDR3 bases are TGTGCCAGCAGCTTAGATCGGAGCCCTGGGGCCAACGTCCTGACTTTC.

This clone appeared once. This chain uses TRBV7-2 with TRBJ2-7, with D uncertain. There are 14 residues in the CDR3. V dropped 5 bases and J dropped 0 bases, with 11 bases sitting between them. Germline V gene sequence: CDR1 SGHTA, CDR2 FQGNSA. CDR3 coding DNA: TGTGCCAGCAGCCCCGACTTTTCCTCCTACGAGCAGTACTTC. This codes for CASSPDFSSYEQYF. The entire variable domain, with the rest obtained from reference TRBV7-2 and TRBJ2-7, is as follows: GAGVSQSPSNKVTEKGKDVELRCDPISGHTALYWYRQSLGQGLEFLIYFQGNSAPDKSGLPSDRFSAERTGGSVSTLTIQRTQQEDSAVYLCASSPDFSSYEQYFGPGTRLTVT.

This clone was recorded a few times. This rearrangement joins TRBV2 to TRBJ2-7, with a weak D call TRBD1 (6 bases). Trimming removed 11 bases at V and 6 bases at J, with 11 bases between. This CDR3 contains 10 residues. CDR1 and CDR2 from the germline V gene are SNHLY and FYNNEI. CDR3 sequence reads: CASRGSEQYF. The DNA for the CDR3 is TGTGCCTCCAGGGGATCCGAGCAGTACTTC.

The chain carries TRBV11-2 and TRBJ2-3; 14 bases are a match to TRBD2. Trimming removed 4 bases from V and 5 bases from J; junction bases left unmatched: 11. This CDR3 region has 18 residues. Per germline, CDR1 SGHAT and CDR2 FQNNGV. CDR3 coding DNA: TGTGCCAGCAGCTCTCGAAACCCCGGGACTAGCGGGGGAGATACGCAGTATTTT. Encoded protein: CASSSRNPGTSGGDTQYF.

This sequence joins TRBV5-6 and TRBJ2-7, with a tentative D call TRBD1 (6 bases). Trimming cost V 2 bases and J 3 bases, with 9 bases left between them. This CDR3 spans 13 amino acids. Germline-derived CDR1 and CDR2 are SGHDT and YYEEEE. CDR3 coding DNA: TGTGCCAGCAGCTTTTTCAGGGGCTACGAGCAGTACTTC. Amino acid sequence: CASSFFRGYEQYF. Together with reference TRBV5-6 and TRBJ2-7, the CDR3 gives the full variable domain: DAGVTQSPTHLIKTRGQQVTLRCSPKSGHDTVSWYQQALGQGPQFIFQYYEEEERQRGNFPDRFSGHQFPNYSSELNVNALLLGDSALYLCASSFFRGYEQYFGPGTRLTVT.

This rearrangement joins TRBV28 to TRBJ2-5; D unresolved. CDR1 MDHEN and CDR2 SYDVKM come from the germline V gene. The CDR3 covers 13 residues. V lost 3 bases and J lost 2, with 7 bases in between. Here the CDR3 reads CASSFNSQETQYF. CDR3 DNA sequence: TGTGCCAGCAGTTTCAATAGTCAAGAGACCCAGTACTTC.

This clone was counted once. The gene calls are TRBV19 and TRBJ2-1, with 8 bases lining up with TRBD2. The V segment lost 4 bases and the J segment 4 bases; nucleotides outside the gene matches: 6. Germline CDR1 reads LNHDA; CDR2 reads SQIVND (reference sequence). This CDR3 comprises 15 residues. The CDR3 DNA reads TGTGCCAGTAGTACTTCGGGGGGGCGTTACAATGAGCAGTTCTTC. Translation: CASSTSGGRYNEQFF.

Turning to this clone: Within the sample, other DNA sequences also encode this same CDR3. The chain carries TRBV21-1 and TRBJ2-7; no check of the table's D call, TRBD1, against the DNA was made. TRBV21-1 is noted as a pseudogene. The CDR3 is 13 amino acids. CDR3 region: CASTGTGGYEQYF. The CDR3 DNA reads as TGTGCCAGCACCGGGACAGGAGGGTACGAGCAGTACTTC.

V and J are TRBV4-3 and TRBJ2-1, with 7 nucleotides matching TRBD1. Germline CDR1 reads LGHNA; CDR2 reads YSLEER. V shed 1 base and J 7 bases; nucleotides not matched to a gene: 4. The CDR3 length is 14 residues. The chain's CDR3 is CASSQVTGANEQFF. The CDR3 DNA sequence: TGCGCCAGCAGCCAAGTAACAGGGGCAAATGAGCAGTTCTTC.

V gene TRBV5-4 combines with J gene TRBJ2-5, with 11 bases matching TRBD1. This CDR3 is built from 13 residues. From germline, CDR1 is SGHNT and CDR2 YYREEE (reference sequence). V shed 5 bases and J 7 bases; nucleotides not matched to a gene: 4. The CDR3 region has the DNA TGTGCCAGCAGTGGACAGGGGGCAGTGACCCAGTACTTC. It translates to CASSGQGAVTQYF.

The V and J genes are TRBV28 and TRBJ2-3; weak D call: TRBD2 (5 bases). With 8 bases removed from V and 5 bases from J, the gap between germline ends came to 17 bases. Germline V CDR1 and CDR2: MDHEN, SYDVKM. The CDR3 totals 14 residues. Here the CDR3 reads CASLRRVLGDTQYF. CDR3 nucleotides: TGTGCCAGCCTAAGGCGGGTACTGGGAGATACGCAGTATTTT.

This chain's CDR3 is CASSLGGQVRVDTQYF. CDR3 bases: TGCGCCAGCAGCTTGGGGGGACAGGTTCGGGTCGATACGCAGTATTTT. This chain uses TRBV5-1 with TRBJ2-3, with TRBD1 identical over 8 bases. The germline gives CDR1 SGHRS, CDR2 YFSETQ. V lost 0 bases and J lost 6; bases outside the gene matches: 9. This CDR3 region has 16 residues.

This chain uses TRBV6-1 with TRBJ2-1, with a tentative D call TRBD2 (6 bases). The V end was cut by 3 bases, the J end by 11 bases, with 14 bases between. The CDR3 covers 13 residues. The germline V gene encodes CDR1 MNHNS and CDR2 SASEGT. CDR3 coding DNA: TGTGCCAGCAGTGACCCCCTAGCGATTAAGCAGTTCTTC. Its protein is CASSDPLAIKQFF.

The chain couples TRBV5-1 to TRBJ1-5; D perhaps matches TRBD1 (5 bases). Trimming shortened V by 4 bases and J by 9 bases, and 14 bases separated the two germline ends. The CDR3 covers 13 residues. In germline, CDR1 is SGHRS, CDR2 YFSETQ. The CDR3, as DNA: TGCGCCAGCAGCCCGGGGGAGGGCCTGCCCCAGCATTTT. It yields the protein CASSPGEGLPQHF.

The CDR3 DNA sequence: TGTGCCAGCAGTGGGATCCAGGGCCATGCGGAGACCCAGTACTTC. It specifies CASSGIQGHAETQYF. This chain uses TRBV28 with TRBJ2-5; weak D call: TRBD1 (5 bases). This CDR3 has 15 residues. Germline CDR1 and CDR2: MDHEN and SYDVKM. The V and J ends lost 5 bases and 5 bases respectively, with 18 bases between them.

CDR3 sequence: CASSRNRGFNTEAFF. CDR3 coding DNA: TGTGCCAGTAGTAGAAACAGGGGGTTTAACACTGAAGCTTTCTTT. This sequence joins TRBV19 and TRBJ1-1, with 8 bases that match TRBD1. The germline gives CDR1 LNHDA, CDR2 SQIVND (reference sequence). CDR3 length: 15 residues. Losses at the gene ends were 4 bases for V and 2 bases for J; bases not matched to a gene: 6.

The rearrangement joins TRBV4-2 to TRBJ1-2; D gene uncertain. This CDR3 contains 13 residues. Germline values: CDR1 LGHNA, CDR2 YNFKEQ. Trimming pared 0 bases from V and 6 bases from J, leaving 8 bases between. CDR3 sequence reads: CASSQESGNGYTF. CDR3 DNA: TGTGCCAGCAGCCAAGAGTCGGGTAATGGCTACACCTTC.

CDR3 nucleotides: TGTGCCAGCAGCGTAGACTTGGCGGAACTTAACTATGGCTACACCTTC. This codes for CASSVDLAELNYGYTF. This chain joins TRBV9 and TRBJ1-2, with D hard to call. CDR3 size: 16 residues. Germline CDR1 is SGDLS and CDR2 is YYNGEE. V lost 0 bases and J lost 1, with 13 bases in between.

The V call is TRBV13, the J call TRBJ2-6; D perhaps matches TRBD1 (5 bases). The ends were cut back, 1 base at V and 2 bases at J, with 6 bases in the middle. From germline, CDR1 is PRHDT and CDR2 FYEKMQ (reference sequence). The CDR3 extends over 15 amino acids. In nucleotides, the CDR3 is TGTGCCAGCAGCTTAGAACAGGCTGGGGCCAACGTCCTGACTTTC. It codes for CASSLEQAGANVLTF.

The genes are TRBV28 and TRBJ1-1; D is unclear. Trimming pared 4 bases from V and 6 bases from J, leaving 18 bases between. The CDR3 loop spans 15 amino acids. Germline V gene lookup returns CDR1 MDHEN and CDR2 SYDVKM. The CDR3 DNA reads TGTGCCAGCAGTTCCCCTTCGGAGTCCCGAGCTGAAGCTTTCTTT. Residues: CASSSPSESRAEAFF.

The chain links TRBV18 to TRBJ1-1; D possibly corresponds to TRBD1 (6 bases). The germline V gene has CDR1 KGHSH and CDR2 LQKENI. V was trimmed by 6 bases and J by 2 bases, leaving 19 bases between them. The CDR3 spans 16 residues. This CDR3 is CASSEHVAGQNTEAFF. Here the CDR3 DNA reads TGTGCCAGCTCCGAACACGTAGCGGGACAAAACACTGAAGCTTTCTTT.